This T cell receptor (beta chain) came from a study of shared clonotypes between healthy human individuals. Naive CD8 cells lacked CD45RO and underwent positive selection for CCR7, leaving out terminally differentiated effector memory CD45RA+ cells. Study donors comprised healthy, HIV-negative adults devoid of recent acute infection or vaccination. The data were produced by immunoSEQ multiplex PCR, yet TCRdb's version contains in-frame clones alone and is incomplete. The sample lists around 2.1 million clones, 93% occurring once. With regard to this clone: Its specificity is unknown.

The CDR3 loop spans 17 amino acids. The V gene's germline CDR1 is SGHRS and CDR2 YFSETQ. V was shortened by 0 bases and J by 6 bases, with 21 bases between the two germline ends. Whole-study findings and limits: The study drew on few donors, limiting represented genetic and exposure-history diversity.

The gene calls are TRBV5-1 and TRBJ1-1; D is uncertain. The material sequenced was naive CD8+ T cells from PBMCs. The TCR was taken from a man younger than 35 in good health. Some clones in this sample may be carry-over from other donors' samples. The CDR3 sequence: CASSLASLGQIGAEAFF. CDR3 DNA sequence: TGCGCCAGCAGCTTGGCCTCCCTCGGGCAGATTGGGGCTGAAGCTTTCTTT.